The clone carrying this TCR beta chain was seen a few times. The data were obtained in a study of CD8+CD57+ T cells in acquired aplastic anemia. Study-level information: There were approximately 9.9 million reads, on average, for CD4+ cells from healthy donors.

The CDR3 length is 16 residues. CDR1 and CDR2 (germline): MGHDK, SYGVNS. Between the trimmed V and J ends, which lost 1 base and 1 base, there was a span of 11 bases. The template used for profiling TCR beta VDJ and CDR3 was genomic DNA. MiXCR, run by TCRdb on the reads, gives a single entry per CDR3 protein. The data show 400,000 to 450,000 distinct CDR3 sequences, 65% to 80% seen once. V is TRBV25-1 and J is TRBJ2-1; D possibly corresponds to TRBD2 (6 bases). The sequence derives from a human donor in good health, serving as a control. The material sequenced was sorted CD4+, CD8+, or CD8+CD57+ T cells (not recorded which) from PBMCs. The CDR3: CASSESPGASYNEQFF. The CDR3 DNA follows: TGTGCCAGCAGTGAATCCCCGGGAGCTTCCTACAATGAGCAGTTCTTC.